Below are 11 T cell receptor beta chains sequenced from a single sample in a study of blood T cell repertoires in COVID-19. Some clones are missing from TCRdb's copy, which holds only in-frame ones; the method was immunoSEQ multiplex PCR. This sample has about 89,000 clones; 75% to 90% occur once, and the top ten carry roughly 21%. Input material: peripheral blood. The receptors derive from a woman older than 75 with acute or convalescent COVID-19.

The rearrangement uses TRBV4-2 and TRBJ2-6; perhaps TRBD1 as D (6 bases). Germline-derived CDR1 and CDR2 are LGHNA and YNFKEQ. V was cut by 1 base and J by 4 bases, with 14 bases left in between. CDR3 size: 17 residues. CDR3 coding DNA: TGTGCCAGCAGCCAAGCCTCTTCAGGGGCCGGGGCCAACGTCCTGACTTTC. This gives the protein CASSQASSGAGANVLTF.

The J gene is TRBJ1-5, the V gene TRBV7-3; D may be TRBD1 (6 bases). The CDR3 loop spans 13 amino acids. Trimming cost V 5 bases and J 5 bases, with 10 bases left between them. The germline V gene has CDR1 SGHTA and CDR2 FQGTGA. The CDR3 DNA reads TGTGCCAGCAGCCTAGGGGGGGATCAGCCCCAGCATTTT. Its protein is CASSLGGDQPQHF.

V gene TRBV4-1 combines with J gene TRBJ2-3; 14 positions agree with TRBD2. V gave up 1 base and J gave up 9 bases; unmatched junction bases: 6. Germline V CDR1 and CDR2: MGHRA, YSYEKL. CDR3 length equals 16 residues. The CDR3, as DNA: TGCGCCAGCAGCCAAGCGACTAGCGGGGGGGGGAAAACGCAGTATTTT. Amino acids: CASSQATSGGGKTQYF.

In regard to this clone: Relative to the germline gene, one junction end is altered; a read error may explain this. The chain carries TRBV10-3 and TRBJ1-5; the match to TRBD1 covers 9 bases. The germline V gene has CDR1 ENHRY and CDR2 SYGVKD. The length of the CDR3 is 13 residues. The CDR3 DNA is TGTGCCAGTTCTACAGGGGGCAACCAGCCCCAGCATTTT. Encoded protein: CASSTGGNQPQHF.

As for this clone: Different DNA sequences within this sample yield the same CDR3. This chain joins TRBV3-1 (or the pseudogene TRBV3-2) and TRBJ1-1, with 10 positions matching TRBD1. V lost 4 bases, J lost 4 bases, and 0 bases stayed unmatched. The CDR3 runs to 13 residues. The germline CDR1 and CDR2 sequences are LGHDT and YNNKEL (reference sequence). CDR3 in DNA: TGTGCCAGCAGCCGGACAGGGGGCACTGAAGCTTTCTTT. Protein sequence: CASSRTGGTEAFF.

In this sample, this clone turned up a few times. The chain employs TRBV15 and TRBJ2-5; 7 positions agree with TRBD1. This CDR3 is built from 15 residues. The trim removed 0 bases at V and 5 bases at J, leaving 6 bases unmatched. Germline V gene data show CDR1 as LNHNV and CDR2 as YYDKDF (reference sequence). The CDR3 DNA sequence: TGTGCCACCAGCAGAGATCTAGCACAGGGGGAGACCCAGTACTTC. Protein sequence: CATSRDLAQGETQYF.

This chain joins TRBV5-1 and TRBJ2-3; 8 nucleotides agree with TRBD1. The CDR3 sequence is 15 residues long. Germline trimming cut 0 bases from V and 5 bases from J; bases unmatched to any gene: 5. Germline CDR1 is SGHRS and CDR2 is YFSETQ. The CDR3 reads CASSLGGQGRDTQYF. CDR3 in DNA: TGCGCCAGCAGCTTGGGAGGACAGGGAAGAGATACGCAGTATTTT.

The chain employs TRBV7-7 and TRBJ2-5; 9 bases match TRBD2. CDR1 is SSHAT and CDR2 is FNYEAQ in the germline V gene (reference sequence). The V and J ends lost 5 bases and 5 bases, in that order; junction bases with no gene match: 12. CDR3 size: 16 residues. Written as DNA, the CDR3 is TGTGCCAGCAGCCTCAATAGCGGGGGCCGGGGGGAGACCCAGTACTTC. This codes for CASSLNSGGRGETQYF.

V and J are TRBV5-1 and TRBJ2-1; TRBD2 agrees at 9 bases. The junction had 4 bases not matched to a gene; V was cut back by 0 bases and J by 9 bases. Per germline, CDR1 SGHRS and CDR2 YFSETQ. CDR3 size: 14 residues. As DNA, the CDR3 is TGCGCCAGCAGCTTGGCTAGCGGGGCCCCTGAGCAGTTCTTC. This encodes CASSLASGAPEQFF.

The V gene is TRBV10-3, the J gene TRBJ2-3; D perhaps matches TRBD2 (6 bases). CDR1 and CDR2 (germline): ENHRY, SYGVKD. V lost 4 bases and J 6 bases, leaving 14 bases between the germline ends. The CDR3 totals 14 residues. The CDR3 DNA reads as TGTGCCATCAGTGGGGGGGACGGCGGGGATACGCAGTATTTT. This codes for CAISGGDGGDTQYF.

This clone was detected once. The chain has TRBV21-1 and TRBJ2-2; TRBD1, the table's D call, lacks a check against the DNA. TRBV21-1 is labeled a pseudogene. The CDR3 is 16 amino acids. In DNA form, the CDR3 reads TGTGCCAGCAGCAAAGTGAGGGGGCAGAACACCGGGGAGCTGTTTTTT. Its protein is CASSKVRGQNTGELFF.